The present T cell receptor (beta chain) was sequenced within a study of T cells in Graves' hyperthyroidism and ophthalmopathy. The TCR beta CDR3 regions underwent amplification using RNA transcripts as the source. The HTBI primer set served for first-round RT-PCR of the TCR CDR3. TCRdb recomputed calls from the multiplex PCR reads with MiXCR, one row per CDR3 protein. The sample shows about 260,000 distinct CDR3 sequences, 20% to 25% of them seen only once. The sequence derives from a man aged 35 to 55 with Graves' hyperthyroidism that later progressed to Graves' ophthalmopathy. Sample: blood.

CDR3 sequence: CASSSPGEWGNTIYF. The CDR3 nucleotides are TGTGCCAGCAGTTCCCCCGGGGAGTGGGGAAACACCATATATTTT. This rearrangement joins TRBV28 to TRBJ1-3, with D hard to call. The germline V and J ends were trimmed by 4 bases and 4 bases, with 14 bases remaining between them. Germline V gene sequence: CDR1 MDHEN, CDR2 SYDVKM. The length of the CDR3 is 15 residues.